Given below is one TCR beta chain in context. The target antigen is unknown. The data belong to a study of cytomegalovirus exposure and HLA in healthy donors. General observations from the study: Subsequent analysis revealed that first-cohort TCR clusters tended to co-occur in the 110 or so validation repertoires. In vitro checks showed that three CMV-associated chains really do target CMV antigens. The study listed under 200 cytomegalovirus-associated TCR beta chains.

The data were produced by immunoSEQ multiplex PCR, yet TCRdb's version contains in-frame clones alone and is incomplete. The sample yields more than 90,000 clones, less than 90% seen once. The approximately 120-subject validation cohort, separate from the approximately 670-subject first cohort, included the donors. The sequenced sample was PBMCs. The TCR was taken from a man aged 18 to 29 in good health and CMV-seropositive.

The CDR3 bases are TGCGCCAGCAGCCAAGATAGCGAGGCCAGCACCTTTTATGGCTACACCTTC. As protein: CASSQDSEASTFYGYTF. J is TRBJ1-2 and V is TRBV4-1; no clear D gene. V lost 0 bases and J 5 bases, leaving 19 bases between the germline ends. The CDR3 is 17 residues long. Germline CDR1 and CDR2: MGHRA and YSYEKL.